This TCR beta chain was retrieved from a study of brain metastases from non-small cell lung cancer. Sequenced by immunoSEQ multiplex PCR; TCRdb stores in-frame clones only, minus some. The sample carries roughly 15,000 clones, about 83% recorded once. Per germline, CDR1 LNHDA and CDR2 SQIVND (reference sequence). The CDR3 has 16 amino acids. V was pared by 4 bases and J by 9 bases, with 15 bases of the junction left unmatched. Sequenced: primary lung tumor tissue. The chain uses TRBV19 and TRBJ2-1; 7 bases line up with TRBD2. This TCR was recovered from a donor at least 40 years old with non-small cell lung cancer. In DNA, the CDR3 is TGTGCCAGTAGTAGCGAGCGGGGTTTCTCCTCTAGTGAGCAGTTCTTC. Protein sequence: CASSSERGFSSSEQFF.